These 13 T cell receptor beta chains originate from one sample sequenced in a study of T cells in localized non-small cell lung cancer. Profiling relied on immunoSEQ multiplex PCR, and the TCRdb table lists in-frame clones only, not all of them. The table records 48,000 or so clones, just over 85% of them present only once. The sample in question was peripheral blood, obtained before any cancer treatment. These receptors were collected from a male donor at least 60 years old with stage III squamous cell lung carcinoma.

The chain has TRBV27 and TRBJ2-3; TRBD2 matches at 16 bases. The V segment lost 6 bases and the J segment 3 bases; nucleotides outside the gene matches: 6. The CDR3 loop spans 17 amino acids. The germline gives CDR1 MNHEY, CDR2 SMNVEV (reference sequence). CDR3: CASRSPGLAGGTDTQYF. For the CDR3, the DNA is TGTGCCAGCAGATCACCGGGACTAGCGGGGGGGACAGATACGCAGTATTTT.

CDR3 sequence reads: CASSQSGRGKTEAFF. For the CDR3, the DNA is TGTGCCAGCAGCCAATCGGGCAGGGGTAAAACTGAAGCTTTCTTT. This chain joins TRBV4-2 and TRBJ1-1, with D possibly being TRBD1 (6 bases). Germline V gene sequence: CDR1 LGHNA, CDR2 YNFKEQ. The CDR3 has 15 residues. Deletions cut 2 bases from V and 5 bases from J, with 15 bases between.

This chain uses TRBV7-6 with TRBJ2-7; 8 positions agree with TRBD1. This CDR3 is built from 13 residues. CDR1 and CDR2 from the germline V gene are SGHVS and FNYEAQ. With 4 bases clipped from V and 4 bases from J, the junction kept 3 bases outside the gene matches. This CDR3 is CASSSRTGYEQYF. For the CDR3, the DNA is TGTGCCAGCAGCTCCCGGACAGGGTACGAGCAGTACTTC.

The chain combines TRBV4-2 with TRBJ1-1; no firm D call. The CDR3 runs to 15 residues. Germline lookup yields CDR1 LGHNA and CDR2 YNFKEQ. V lost 3 bases and J lost 5, with 16 bases in between. CDR3 sequence: CASSHPDRGGTEAFF. The DNA of the CDR3 is TGTGCCAGCAGCCATCCGGACCGCGGCGGGACTGAAGCTTTCTTT.

This clone was observed a few times. This sequence joins TRBV29-1 and TRBJ1-5, with D perhaps matching TRBD1 (5 bases). Trimming removed 6 bases at V and 6 bases at J, with 15 bases between. Germline loops: CDR1 SQVTM, CDR2 ANQGSEA. There are 13 residues in the CDR3. In DNA, the CDR3 is TGCAGCGTGTCCCGGGACGGAAGTCAGCCCCAGCATTTT. This translates into CSVSRDGSQPQHF. The whole variable domain, remainder taken from reference TRBV29-1 and TRBJ1-5, is SAVISQKPSRDICQRGTSLTIQCQVDSQVTMMFWYRQQPGQSLTLIATANQGSEATYESGFVIDKFPISRPNLTFSTLTVSNMSPEDSSIYLCSVSRDGSQPQHFGDGTRLSIL.

This chain uses TRBV5-6 with TRBJ2-7; TRBD1 agrees at 8 bases. V shed 4 bases and J 6 bases; nucleotides not matched to a gene: 3. Per the germline V gene, CDR1 is SGHDT and CDR2 is YYEEEE. The CDR3 consists of 12 residues. The CDR3 DNA sequence: TGTGCCAGCAGCCGGACAGGGTCCGAGCAGTACTTC. It is translated as CASSRTGSEQYF.

This clone was seen only once. This chain connects TRBV19 to TRBJ2-2; TRBD2 might be the D (5 bases). V shed 1 base and J shed 7 bases, with 10 bases lying between them. The CDR3 has 14 residues. Germline-derived CDR1 and CDR2 are LNHDA and SQIVND (reference sequence). This chain's CDR3 is CASSIGGSGGELFF. In DNA, the CDR3 is TGTGCCAGTAGTATAGGAGGGTCAGGCGGGGAGCTGTTTTTT.

The rearrangement uses TRBV5-1 and TRBJ2-5, with 11 bases aligning to TRBD2. The CDR3 is made up of 14 amino acids. Trimming took 4 bases from V and 5 from J; bases not matched to a gene: 4. CDR1 SGHRS and CDR2 YFSETQ come from the germline V gene. CDR3 residues: CASSQRLAGETQYF. CDR3 nucleotides: TGCGCCAGCAGCCAACGACTAGCGGGGGAGACCCAGTACTTC.

The chain joins TRBV6-5 to TRBJ2-5; D unclear. The germline V gene encodes CDR1 MNHEY and CDR2 SVGAGI. CDR3 length: 15 residues. Trimming took off 7 bases at V and 4 bases at J, with 19 bases between the two ends. CDR3 residues: CASTDSGRLLETQYF. CDR3 sequence (DNA): TGTGCCAGCACCGACTCGGGCCGCCTACTAGAGACCCAGTACTTC.

J is TRBJ1-6 and V is TRBV5-6; the D gene is possibly TRBD1 (5 bases). CDR3 length: 15 amino acids. Germline assignment: CDR1 SGHDT and CDR2 YYEEEE. The V end was cut by 4 bases, the J end by 6 bases, with 14 bases between. This CDR3 reads CASSIYRGRNSPLHF. CDR3 nucleotides: TGTGCCAGCAGCATCTACCGGGGACGTAATTCACCCCTCCACTTT. Full variable domain (remainder filled in from reference TRBV5-6 and TRBJ1-6): DAGVTQSPTHLIKTRGQQVTLRCSPKSGHDTVSWYQQALGQGPQFIFQYYEEEERQRGNFPDRFSGHQFPNYSSELNVNALLLGDSALYLCASSIYRGRNSPLHFGNGTRLTVT.

This clone was observed once. V gene TRBV4-3 combines with J gene TRBJ1-5; maybe TRBD1 (5 bases). Germline assignment: CDR1 LGHNA and CDR2 YSLEER. The V end was cut by 0 bases, the J end by 4 bases, with 10 bases between. CDR3 length: 15 amino acids. The CDR3 DNA sequence: TGCGCCAGCAGCCAAGAGAGGGGTTTGAATCAGCCCCAGCATTTT. Protein: CASSQERGLNQPQHF.

The chain joins TRBV19 to TRBJ1-1; D is unresolved. V was pared by 8 bases and J by 9 bases, with 16 bases between. The CDR3 sequence is 12 residues long. Germline V gene sequence: CDR1 LNHDA, CDR2 SQIVND (reference sequence). The CDR3 coding sequence is TGTGCCAGTTCTACCTCAGGCATCAAAGCTTTCTTT. Translating it yields CASSTSGIKAFF.

The chain couples TRBV7-3 to TRBJ2-1; D possibly corresponds to TRBD2 (6 bases). The CDR3 sequence is 18 residues long. In germline, CDR1 is SGHTA, CDR2 FQGTGA. Trimming took off 4 bases at V and 8 bases at J, with 27 bases between the two ends. DNA of the CDR3: TGTGCCAGCAGCTCAGCGACGATGACTAGAAGTCGTTTCGATGAGCAGTTCTTC. Protein product: CASSSATMTRSRFDEQFF.